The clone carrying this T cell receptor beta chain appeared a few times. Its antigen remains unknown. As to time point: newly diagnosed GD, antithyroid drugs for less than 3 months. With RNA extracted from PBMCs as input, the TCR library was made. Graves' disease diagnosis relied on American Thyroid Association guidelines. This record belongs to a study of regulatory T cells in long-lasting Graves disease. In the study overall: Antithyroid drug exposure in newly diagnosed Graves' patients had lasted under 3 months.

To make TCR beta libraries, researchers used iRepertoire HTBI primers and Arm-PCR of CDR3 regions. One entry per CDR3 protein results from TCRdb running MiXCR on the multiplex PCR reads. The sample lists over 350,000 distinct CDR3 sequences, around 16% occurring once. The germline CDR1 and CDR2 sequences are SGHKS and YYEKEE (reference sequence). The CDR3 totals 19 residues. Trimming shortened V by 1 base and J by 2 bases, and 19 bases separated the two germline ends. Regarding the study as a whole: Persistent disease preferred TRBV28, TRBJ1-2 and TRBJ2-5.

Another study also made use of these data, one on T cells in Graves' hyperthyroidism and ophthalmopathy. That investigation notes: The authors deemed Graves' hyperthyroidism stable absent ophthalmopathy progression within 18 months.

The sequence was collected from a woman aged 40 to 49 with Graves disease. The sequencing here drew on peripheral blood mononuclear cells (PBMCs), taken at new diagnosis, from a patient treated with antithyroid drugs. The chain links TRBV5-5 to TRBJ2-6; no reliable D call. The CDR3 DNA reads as TGTGCCAGCAGCTTGCGATATTCGGAACTGACAACTGGGGCCAACGTCCTGACTTTC. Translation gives CASSLRYSELTTGANVLTF.